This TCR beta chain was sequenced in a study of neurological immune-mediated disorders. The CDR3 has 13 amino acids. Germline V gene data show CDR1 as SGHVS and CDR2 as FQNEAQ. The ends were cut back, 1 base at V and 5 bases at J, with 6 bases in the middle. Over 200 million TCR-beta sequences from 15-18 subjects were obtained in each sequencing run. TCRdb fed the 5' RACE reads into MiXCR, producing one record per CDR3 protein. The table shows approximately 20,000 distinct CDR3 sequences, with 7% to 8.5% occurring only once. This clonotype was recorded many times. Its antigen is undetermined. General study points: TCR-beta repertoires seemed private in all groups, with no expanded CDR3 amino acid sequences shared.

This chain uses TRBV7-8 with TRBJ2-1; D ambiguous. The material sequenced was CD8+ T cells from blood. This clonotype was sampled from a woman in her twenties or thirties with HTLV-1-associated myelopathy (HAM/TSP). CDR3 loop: CASSLEGDNEQFF. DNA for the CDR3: TGTGCCAGCAGCTTAGAAGGAGACAATGAGCAGTTCTTC.